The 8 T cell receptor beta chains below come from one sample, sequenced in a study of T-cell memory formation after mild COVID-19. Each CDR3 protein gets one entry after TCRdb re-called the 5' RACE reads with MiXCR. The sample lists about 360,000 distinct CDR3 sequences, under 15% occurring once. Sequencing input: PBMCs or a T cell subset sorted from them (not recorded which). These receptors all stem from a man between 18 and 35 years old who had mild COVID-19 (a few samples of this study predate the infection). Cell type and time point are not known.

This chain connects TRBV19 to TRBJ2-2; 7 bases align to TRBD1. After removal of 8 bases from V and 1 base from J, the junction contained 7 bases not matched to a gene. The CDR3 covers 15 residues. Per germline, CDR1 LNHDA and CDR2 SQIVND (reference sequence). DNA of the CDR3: TGTGCCAGTTTAGGGGGCAGGGTGAACACCGGGGAGCTGTTTTTT. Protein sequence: CASLGGRVNTGELFF.

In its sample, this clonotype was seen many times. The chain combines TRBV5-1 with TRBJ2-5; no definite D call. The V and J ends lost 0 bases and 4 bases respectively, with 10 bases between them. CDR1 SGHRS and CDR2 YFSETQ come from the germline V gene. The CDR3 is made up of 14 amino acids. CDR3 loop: CASSLGQTGETQYF. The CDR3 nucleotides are TGCGCCAGCAGCTTGGGCCAGACGGGAGAGACCCAGTACTTC.

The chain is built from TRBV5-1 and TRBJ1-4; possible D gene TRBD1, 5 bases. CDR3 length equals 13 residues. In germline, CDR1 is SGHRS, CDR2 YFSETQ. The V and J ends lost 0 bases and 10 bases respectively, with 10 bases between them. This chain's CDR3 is CASSLAGSGKLFF. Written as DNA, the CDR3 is TGCGCCAGCAGCTTGGCAGGGTCGGGAAAACTGTTTTTT.

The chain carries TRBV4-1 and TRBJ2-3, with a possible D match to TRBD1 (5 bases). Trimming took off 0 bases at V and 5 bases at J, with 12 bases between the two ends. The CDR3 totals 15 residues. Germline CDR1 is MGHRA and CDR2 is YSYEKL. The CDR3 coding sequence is TGCGCCAGCAGCCAAGACTACAGGAATGGAGATACGCAGTATTTT. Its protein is CASSQDYRNGDTQYF.

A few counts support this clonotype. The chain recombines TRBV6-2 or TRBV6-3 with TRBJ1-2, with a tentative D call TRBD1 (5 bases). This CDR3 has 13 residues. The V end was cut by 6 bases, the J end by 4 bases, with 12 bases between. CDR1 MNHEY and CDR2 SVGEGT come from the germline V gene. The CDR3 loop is CASRSTAVYGYTF. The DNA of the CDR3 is TGTGCCAGCAGGTCGACAGCTGTCTATGGCTACACCTTC.

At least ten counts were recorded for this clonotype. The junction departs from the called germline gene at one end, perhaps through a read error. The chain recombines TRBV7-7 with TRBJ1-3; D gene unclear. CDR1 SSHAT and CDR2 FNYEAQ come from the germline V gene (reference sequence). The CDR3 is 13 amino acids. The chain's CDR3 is CASSSSSGNTIYF. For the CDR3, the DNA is TGTGCTAGCAGCTCCTCCTCTGGAAACACCATATATTTT.

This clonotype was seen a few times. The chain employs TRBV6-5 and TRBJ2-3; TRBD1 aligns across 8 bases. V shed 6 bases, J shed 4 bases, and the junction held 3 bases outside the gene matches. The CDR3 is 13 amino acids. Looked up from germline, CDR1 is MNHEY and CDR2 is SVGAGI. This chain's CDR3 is CASSRTGPDTQYF. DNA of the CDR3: TGTGCCAGCAGCCGGACAGGGCCAGATACGCAGTATTTT.

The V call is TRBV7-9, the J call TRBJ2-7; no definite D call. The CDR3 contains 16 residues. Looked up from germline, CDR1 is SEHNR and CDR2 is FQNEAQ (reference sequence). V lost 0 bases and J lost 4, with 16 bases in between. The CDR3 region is CASSLAGRGRSYEQYV. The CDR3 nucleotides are TGTGCCAGCAGCTTAGCGGGTCGCGGCAGAAGTTACGAGCAGTACGTC.